This T cell receptor beta chain stems from a study of human T cells and chemical hapten exposure. Germline CDR1 and CDR2: SGDLS and YYNGEE. The CDR3 has 16 residues. The V end lost 0 bases, the J end lost 1 base, and 10 bases lay between the germline ends. Individual cDNA molecules each carried unique molecular identifiers attached by the library. One entry per CDR3 protein, called by TCRdb with MiXCR from the RACE reads. The sample consists of more than 300,000 distinct CDR3 sequences, around 5.5% of them appearing once. This clonotype has at least ten counts. Time point specified: pre-sensitization, week 0. Indicated treatment: therapeutic diphenylcyclopropenone sensitization with weekly scalp DPC.

The sequence was collected from a woman aged 45-65 years with alopecia areata. Some clones in this sample may be carry-over from other donors' samples. The chain has TRBV9 and TRBJ2-2; unclear D gene. This material consisted of whole blood, taken in connection with sensitization to the hapten diphenylcyclopropenone (DPC). CDR3 residues: CASSVAMEVNTGELFF. The CDR3 DNA is TGTGCCAGCAGCGTAGCGATGGAAGTGAACACCGGGGAGCTGTTTTTT. The full variable domain, with the rest looked up from reference TRBV9 and TRBJ2-2, is DSGVTQTPKHLITATGQRVTLRCSPRSGDLSVYWYQQSLDQGLQFLIQYYNGEERAKGNILERFSAQQFPDLHSELNLSSLELGDSALYFCASSVAMEVNTGELFFGEGSRLTVL.